Presented here are 25 T cell receptor beta chains from one specimen sequenced in a study of response to subunit inactivated influenza vaccine. TCRdb analysed the RT-PCR reads with MiXCR anew, one entry per CDR3 protein. The sample consists of about 780,000 distinct CDR3 sequences, approximately 18% of them appearing once. Sequenced material: PBMCs from blood, taken more than 4 days after vaccination. The receptors were gathered from a man aged 50 to 59 who received an inactivated influenza vaccine.

The rearrangement uses TRBV20-1 and TRBJ2-6; D gene unclear. The CDR3 contains 13 residues. CDR1 and CDR2 from the germline V gene are DFQATT and SNEGSKA (reference sequence). V shed 6 bases and J shed 0 bases, with 6 bases lying between them. The CDR3 reads CSAWDSGANVLTF. The CDR3 nucleotides read TGCAGTGCATGGGACTCTGGGGCCAACGTCCTGACTTTC.

This clonotype was observed a handful of times. V gene TRBV2 combines with J gene TRBJ2-7; D remains unclear. V lost 7 bases, J lost 7 bases, and 11 bases lay in between. CDR1 is SNHLY, CDR2 FYNNEI, per germline. The CDR3 runs to 11 residues. In DNA form, the CDR3 reads TGTGCCAGCAAGCGAATGGGGGAGCAGTACTTC. It yields the protein CASKRMGEQYF.

V usage is TRBV7-8 and J usage is TRBJ2-3; 8 bases agree with TRBD2. The trim removed 6 bases at V and 0 bases at J, leaving 11 bases unmatched. This CDR3 is 17 amino acids long. Looked up from germline, CDR1 is SGHVS and CDR2 is FQNEAQ. CDR3 in amino acids: CASSLKRLALSTDTQYF. The DNA for the CDR3 is TGTGCCAGCAGTCTTAAGAGACTAGCGCTAAGCACAGATACGCAGTATTTT.

The chain's CDR3 is CSARDGLAGDEQFF. CDR3 DNA: TGCAGTGCTAGAGATGGGCTAGCGGGGGATGAGCAGTTCTTC. The chain employs TRBV20-1 and TRBJ2-1, with 10 bases lining up with TRBD2. V shed 0 bases, J shed 8 bases, and the junction held 4 bases outside the gene matches. From germline, CDR1 is DFQATT and CDR2 SNEGSKA (reference sequence). The CDR3 consists of 14 residues.

This sequence joins TRBV7-9 and TRBJ2-7; 11 nucleotides match TRBD2. Trimming at V came to 5 bases and at J to 4 bases, leaving 7 bases not matched to a gene. CDR3 length equals 15 residues. In germline, CDR1 is SEHNR, CDR2 FQNEAQ (reference sequence). Here the CDR3 reads CASSPTSGTPYEQYF. The CDR3 DNA reads as TGTGCCAGCAGCCCGACTAGCGGGACCCCATACGAGCAGTACTTC.

This clonotype was picked up many times. The V call is TRBV6-5, the J call TRBJ2-7; D perhaps matches TRBD2 (6 bases). Trimming pared 0 bases from V and 4 bases from J, leaving 16 bases between. The CDR3 extends over 16 amino acids. Germline V gene data show CDR1 as MNHEY and CDR2 as SVGAGI. The CDR3: CASSYSMRAAGYEQYF. The CDR3, as DNA: TGTGCCAGCAGTTACTCGATGAGGGCGGCGGGGTACGAGCAGTACTTC.

This clonotype came up many times. The rearrangement links TRBV12-3 or TRBV12-4 to TRBJ2-3; D gene uncertain. V was shortened by 2 bases and J by 0 bases, with 6 bases between the two germline ends. CDR3 length equals 14 residues. As DNA, the CDR3 is TGTGCCAGCAGTTTACGGACGAGCACAGATACGCAGTATTTT. Translating gives CASSLRTSTDTQYF.

The CDR3 DNA follows: TGTGCCGTGAGTAGCGGAGACGAGCAGTACTTC. Protein sequence: CAVSSGDEQYF. The genes are TRBV24-1 and TRBJ2-7, with D maybe TRBD2 (6 bases). The CDR3 runs 11 residues. CDR1 is KGHDR, CDR2 SFDVKD, per germline. Trimming left V 12 bases short and J 5 bases short, with 13 bases between.

This rearrangement joins TRBV3-1 to TRBJ2-5; 13 bases agree with TRBD2. After removal of 3 bases from V and 9 bases from J, the junction contained 10 bases not matched to a gene. Per germline, CDR1 LGHDT and CDR2 YNNKEL (reference sequence). This CDR3 is built from 16 residues. CDR3 sequence (DNA): TGTGCCAGCAGCCAGGGGGGACTAGCGGGGAGTTTGGCCCAGTACTTC. Translating gives CASSQGGLAGSLAQYF.

The CDR3, as DNA: TGTGCCAGCAGTGACCCCTCGCCATCCGGTGAAAAACTGTTTTTT. Protein product: CASSDPSPSGEKLFF. The chain links TRBV25-1 to TRBJ1-4; no reliable D call. V lost 3 bases and J 7 bases, leaving 15 bases between the germline ends. This CDR3 has 15 amino acids. Germline V lookup: CDR1 MGHDK, CDR2 SYGVNS.

This clonotype was picked up a small number of times. The chain carries TRBV20-1 and TRBJ2-1; 9 nucleotides line up with TRBD2. Unmatched junction bases numbered 9, after V lost 0 bases and J lost 6 bases. The CDR3 consists of 16 residues. Germline V gene sequence: CDR1 DFQATT, CDR2 SNEGSKA (reference sequence). CDR3 region: CSAREPGLAGLNEQFF. The CDR3 coding sequence is TGCAGTGCTAGAGAACCTGGGCTAGCGGGGCTCAATGAGCAGTTCTTC.

This clonotype came up a few times. The rearrangement joins TRBV20-1 to TRBJ2-7, with 9 bases aligning to TRBD1. The ends lost 3 bases at V and 5 bases at J; junction bases unmatched: 5. The CDR3 extends over 13 amino acids. Germline assignment: CDR1 DFQATT and CDR2 SNEGSKA (reference sequence). CDR3 sequence: CSASGQGPHEQYF. The CDR3 nucleotides read TGCAGTGCTAGTGGACAGGGGCCCCACGAGCAGTACTTC.

This clonotype was counted at least ten times. V is TRBV20-1 and J is TRBJ2-3; 11 positions agree with TRBD2. The CDR3 runs to 17 residues. Germline assignment: CDR1 DFQATT and CDR2 SNEGSKA (reference sequence). Unmatched junction bases numbered 11, after V lost 0 bases and J lost 6 bases. DNA for the CDR3: TGCAGTGCTAGAGATAGTGGGCTAGCGGGAGGTGTCGATACGCAGTATTTT. This gives the protein CSARDSGLAGGVDTQYF.

The chain couples TRBV7-2 to TRBJ2-7; possibly TRBD1 for D (6 bases). The germline V gene has CDR1 SGHTA and CDR2 FQGNSA. V was pared by 2 bases and J by 6 bases, with 14 bases between. There are 14 residues in the CDR3. The CDR3, as DNA: TGTGCCAGCAGCTTAACAGGGCCGGGCGGCGAGCAGTACTTC. Translated, it gives CASSLTGPGGEQYF.

This clonotype came up many times. The J gene is TRBJ2-7, the V gene TRBV20-1; D unclear. Looked up from germline, CDR1 is DFQATT and CDR2 is SNEGSKA (reference sequence). CDR3 size: 14 residues. Trimming removed 0 bases at V and 3 bases at J, with 12 bases between. The CDR3 DNA reads as TGCAGTGCTAGAGATCTGGGAAGAGGCTACGAGCAGTACTTC. Amino acids: CSARDLGRGYEQYF.

This clonotype was found a few times. This chain uses TRBV7-2 with TRBJ2-7; tentatively, D is TRBD2 (5 bases). This CDR3 is 14 amino acids long. In germline, CDR1 is SGHTA, CDR2 FQGNSA. V lost 4 bases and J 0 bases, leaving 10 bases between the germline ends. Here the CDR3 DNA reads TGTGCCAGCAGCTCACCGGGATACTCCTACGAGCAGTACTTC. Translated: CASSSPGYSYEQYF. The full variable domain, its missing parts supplied by reference TRBV7-2 and TRBJ2-7, is GAGVSQSPSNKVTEKGKDVELRCDPISGHTALYWYRQSLGQGLEFLIYFQGNSAPDKSGLPSDRFSAERTGGSVSTLTIQRTQQEDSAVYLCASSSPGYSYEQYFGPGTRLTVT.

This clonotype has a count of ten or more. The chain recombines TRBV29-1 with TRBJ2-1; D perhaps matches TRBD2 (5 bases). The V end lost 3 bases, the J end lost 12 bases, and 15 bases lay between the germline ends. Germline CDR1 SQVTM, CDR2 ANQGSEA. The CDR3 is 12 amino acids. Here the CDR3 reads CSVDGQPGGQFF. The DNA for the CDR3 is TGCAGCGTTGACGGGCAACCCGGAGGGCAGTTCTTC.

V gene TRBV12-3 or TRBV12-4 combines with J gene TRBJ2-7; D possibly corresponds to TRBD2 (5 bases). Trimming removed 3 bases from V and 10 bases from J, with 16 bases in between. The CDR3 has 13 amino acids. The CDR3, as DNA: TGTGCCAGCAGTTTTAACCAGAGGGCTTCTCAGTACTTC. This translates into CASSFNQRASQYF.

The chain has TRBV4-3 and TRBJ2-3, with unresolved D. Germline CDR1 and CDR2: LGHNA and YSLEER. The CDR3 length is 13 residues. Deletions cut 1 base from V and 6 bases from J, with 8 bases between. CDR3 protein: CASSQGPRDTQYF. CDR3 DNA: TGCGCCAGCAGCCAAGGACCCCGGGATACGCAGTATTTT.

In DNA form, the CDR3 reads TGTGCCAGCAACGGGGTAGCGGGAGGCGTCTCCTACAATGAGCAGTTCTTC. It yields the protein CASNGVAGGVSYNEQFF. This chain links TRBV28 with TRBJ2-1; 10 nucleotides line up with TRBD2. Germline V gives CDR1 MDHEN, CDR2 SYDVKM. This CDR3 spans 17 amino acids. After removal of 7 bases from V and 0 bases from J, the junction contained 9 bases not matched to a gene.

This clonotype has more than one count but fewer than ten. The gene calls are TRBV28 and TRBJ2-5; D is uncertain. Trimming left V 4 bases short and J 1 base short, with 16 bases between. CDR1 MDHEN and CDR2 SYDVKM come from the germline V gene. The CDR3 runs to 16 residues. CDR3 protein: CASSSPAGPFQETQYF. The CDR3 DNA reads as TGTGCCAGCAGTTCCCCAGCAGGACCCTTCCAAGAGACCCAGTACTTC.

This clonotype was seen at least ten times. V usage is TRBV5-5 and J usage is TRBJ2-1, with 7 positions matching TRBD1. J was trimmed by 4 bases and V by 4 bases; bases with no gene match: 8. Looked up from germline, CDR1 is SGHKS and CDR2 is YYEKEE (reference sequence). CDR3 size: 15 residues. The CDR3 region has the DNA TGTGCCAGCAGCGACAGGGTAGAGGCTTACAATGAGCAGTTCTTC. Protein sequence: CASSDRVEAYNEQFF.

This clonotype was seen repeatedly, ten times or more. The chain uses TRBV6-5 and TRBJ2-7, with 10 bases matching TRBD2. The trim removed 3 bases at V and 6 bases at J, leaving 8 bases unmatched. Germline-derived CDR1 and CDR2 are MNHEY and SVGAGI. This CDR3 region has 15 residues. The CDR3 sequence is CASSYPGTSVSEQYF. CDR3 coding DNA: TGTGCCAGCAGTTATCCCGGGACTAGCGTCTCCGAGCAGTACTTC.

This clonotype was detected only a few times. V is TRBV20-1 and J is TRBJ2-1; tentatively, D is TRBD1 (6 bases). The CDR3 loop spans 13 amino acids. V was cut by 4 bases and J by 7 bases, with 14 bases left in between. Germline V gives CDR1 DFQATT, CDR2 SNEGSKA (reference sequence). CDR3 in amino acids: CSAKKDSPNEQFF. The DNA for the CDR3 is TGCAGTGCTAAAAAGGACAGCCCAAATGAGCAGTTCTTC.

This clonotype appeared a few times. CDR3 coding DNA: TGCGCCAGCAGCCAAGATCGGGCTAGCCTAGAGACCCAGTACTTC. Encoded protein: CASSQDRASLETQYF. The chain has TRBV4-3 and TRBJ2-5; a possible D gene is TRBD2 (5 bases). V lost 0 bases to trimming and J lost 4 bases, with 12 bases between them. Germline V gene lookup returns CDR1 LGHNA and CDR2 YSLEER. CDR3 length: 15 residues.